This entry lists 14 T cell receptor beta chains sequenced from one sample in a study of T cells after posttransplantation cyclophosphamide (dated by TCRdb to 2016 to 2017). Receptor libraries were prepared by the immunoSEQ multiplex PCR assay. The table was pulled from immuneACCESS by TCRdb, which kept in-frame rearrangements only. Such tables lose some clones; where checked, under half of the loss comes from unresolved V genes, and the rest has no known cause. The sample counts around 35,000 clones, each observed more than once. The top ten hold 5.5% to 6% of the sample. Sequenced sample: PBMCs. Receptors originate from a man aged 25 to 40 in good health and a related stem cell transplant donor.

This clone has a handful of counts. The chain joins TRBV7-8 to TRBJ2-5, with 12 bases fitting TRBD2. With 5 bases clipped from V and 2 bases from J, the junction kept 6 bases outside the gene matches. Germline lookup yields CDR1 SGHVS and CDR2 FQNEAQ. The CDR3 length is 16 residues. CDR3 amino acids: CASSKTSGGFQETQYF. The CDR3 DNA follows: TGTGCCAGCAGCAAAACTAGCGGGGGGTTTCAAGAGACCCAGTACTTC.

This clone was detected a few times. The chain is built from TRBV4-3 and TRBJ2-5; 8 bases fit TRBD1. J gave up 1 base and V 4 bases, and 11 bases lay outside the gene matches. Germline lookup yields CDR1 LGHNA and CDR2 YSLEER. The CDR3 consists of 17 residues. The CDR3 DNA sequence: TGCGCCAGCAGCCCCCCCCCAATCAGGGGGCTCCAAGAGACCCAGTACTTC. This translates into CASSPPPIRGLQETQYF.

This clone was seen ten or more times. The rearrangement uses TRBV28 and TRBJ1-5; possible D gene TRBD1, 6 bases. Germline V gives CDR1 MDHEN, CDR2 SYDVKM. This CDR3 is built from 15 residues. Trimming removed 3 bases from V and 7 bases from J, with 16 bases in between. The CDR3 reads CASSFTSQGLQPQHF. As DNA, the CDR3 is TGTGCCAGCAGTTTCACGTCCCAGGGGTTGCAGCCCCAGCATTTT.

This clone was found many times. This chain connects TRBV4-3 to TRBJ2-3; 10 bases line up with TRBD1. J lost 5 bases, V lost 6 bases, and 5 bases had no gene match. Germline V CDR1 and CDR2: LGHNA, YSLEER. The CDR3 has 14 amino acids. CDR3: CASSWTGGGDTQYF. CDR3 bases: TGCGCCAGCAGTTGGACAGGGGGGGGAGATACGCAGTATTTT.

In its sample, this clone was seen a few times. V gene TRBV9 combines with J gene TRBJ2-5, with TRBD1 matching over 9 bases. V shed 4 bases and J 4 bases; nucleotides not matched to a gene: 8. The CDR3 extends over 15 amino acids. CDR1 is SGDLS, CDR2 YYNGEE, per germline. The CDR3 DNA reads as TGTGCCAGCAGCATAACGGGACAGGGAGTAGAGACCCAGTACTTC. Translated, it gives CASSITGQGVETQYF.

This clone came up many times. The rearrangement links TRBV4-1 to TRBJ2-5; 11 bases map to TRBD2. Looked up from germline, CDR1 is MGHRA and CDR2 is YSYEKL. The V and J ends lost 3 bases and 1 base, in that order; junction bases with no gene match: 1. This CDR3 comprises 15 residues. CDR3 sequence (DNA): TGCGCCAGCAGCCAGCTAGCGGGGGGCCAAGAGACCCAGTACTTC. Protein: CASSQLAGGQETQYF.

This clone was observed at least ten times. V is TRBV4-1 and J is TRBJ1-5; the D gene is possibly TRBD1 (5 bases). V dropped 0 bases and J dropped 5 bases, with 8 bases sitting between them. Per germline, CDR1 MGHRA and CDR2 YSYEKL. The CDR3 covers 14 residues. The CDR3 DNA follows: TGCGCCAGCAGCCAAGATCCAGGGTATCAGCCCCAGCATTTT. Protein: CASSQDPGYQPQHF.

This clone was picked up many times. The rearrangement joins TRBV19 to TRBJ2-3, with 7 bases that match TRBD2. After removal of 8 bases from V and 0 bases from J, the junction contained 2 bases not matched to a gene. CDR1 is LNHDA and CDR2 is SQIVND in the germline V gene (reference sequence). The CDR3 is made up of 13 amino acids. CDR3 region: CASGRGSTDTQYF. The CDR3 region has the DNA TGTGCCAGTGGGAGGGGTAGCACAGATACGCAGTATTTT.

This clone was seen many times. The chain carries TRBV10-2 and TRBJ1-1; D uncertain. V lost 2 bases, J lost 3 bases, and 4 bases lay in between. CDR1 WSHSY and CDR2 SAAADI come from the germline V gene. The CDR3 consists of 12 residues. The CDR3 region has the DNA TGCGCCAGCAGTGAGAGGCACACTGAAGCTTTCTTT. Amino acids: CASSERHTEAFF.

This sequence joins TRBV9 and TRBJ1-6, with 10 bases fitting TRBD1. V lost 4 bases to trimming and J lost 7 bases; unmatched junction nucleotides: 5. This CDR3 has 15 residues. Germline CDR1 and CDR2: SGDLS and YYNGEE. The CDR3 DNA reads as TGTGCCAGCAGCTCAGGACAGGGGGTGAATTCACCCCTCCACTTT. Translating it yields CASSSGQGVNSPLHF.

This clone was found many times. The chain carries TRBV19 and TRBJ2-1, with TRBD1 as a possible D gene (6 bases). CDR1 is LNHDA, CDR2 SQIVND, per germline (reference sequence). There are 15 residues in the CDR3. V lost 3 bases and J 4 bases, leaving 13 bases between the germline ends. CDR3 in DNA: TGTGCCAGTAGTATTCGGGCAGGGGAATACAATGAGCAGTTCTTC. Its protein product is CASSIRAGEYNEQFF.

Many counts were recorded for this clone. The V gene is TRBV5-1, the J gene TRBJ1-4, with D possibly matching TRBD1 (5 bases). The V gene lost 4 bases and the J gene lost 0 bases, with 10 bases spanning the gap. Looked up from germline, CDR1 is SGHRS and CDR2 is YFSETQ. The CDR3 has 15 amino acids. CDR3 in amino acids: CASSPTGATNEKLFF. The CDR3 coding sequence is TGCGCCAGCAGCCCTACAGGAGCAACTAATGAAAAACTGTTTTTT.

This clone was seen at least ten times. This sequence joins TRBV27 and TRBJ2-7, with 8 nucleotides matching TRBD2. The CDR3 runs 14 residues. V lost 6 bases to trimming and J lost 4 bases; unmatched junction nucleotides: 8. Germline values: CDR1 MNHEY, CDR2 SMNVEV (reference sequence). The CDR3 sequence: CASSPLAVGYEQYF. CDR3 DNA sequence: TGTGCCAGCAGCCCACTAGCGGTCGGATACGAGCAGTACTTC.

This clone was detected ten times or more. V usage is TRBV20-1 and J usage is TRBJ1-1; D ambiguous. From germline, CDR1 is DFQATT and CDR2 SNEGSKA (reference sequence). Trimming removed 5 bases at V and 4 bases at J, with 8 bases between. CDR3 size: 11 residues. CDR3 nucleotides: TGCAGTGCTCGGCGGTCCACTGAAGCTTTCTTT. Translating gives CSARRSTEAFF.